Listed here are 32 T cell receptor beta chains from one sample, sequenced in a study of radiation and T cells in renal cell carcinoma. Time point indicated: blood 2 weeks post-SBRT. Stated treatment: 15 Gy SBRT to primary tumor, nephrectomy 4 weeks later. Libraries were prepared by immunoSEQ multiplex PCR; TCRdb keeps only in-frame clonotypes and omits some of them. Of some 130,000 clones listed, approximately 78% were seen once; the top ten hold approximately 1.9%. The sequencing used blood, collected from a patient whose treatment included radiotherapy and nephrectomy. The source is a woman aged 55-70 years with renal cell carcinoma.

In this sample, this clone turned up many times. The V call is TRBV29-1, the J call TRBJ2-1; D unresolved. V was shortened by 4 bases and J by 8 bases, with 12 bases between the two germline ends. Germline loops: CDR1 SQVTM, CDR2 ANQGSEA. The CDR3 length is 12 residues. As DNA, the CDR3 is TGCAGCGTTGGGGGTGGGGTCGATGAGCAGTTCTTC. Protein: CSVGGGVDEQFF.

This clone was observed a handful of times. This rearrangement joins TRBV28 to TRBJ1-1; no clear D. V was clipped by 3 bases and J by 1 base, with 6 bases between them. The germline gives CDR1 MDHEN, CDR2 SYDVKM. There are 13 residues in the CDR3. CDR3 sequence (DNA): TGTGCCAGCAGTTTCAAGGGGAACACTGAAGCTTTCTTT. Protein: CASSFKGNTEAFF. The full variable domain, with the rest looked up from reference TRBV28 and TRBJ1-1, is DVKVTQSSRYLVKRTGEKVFLECVQDMDHENMFWYRQDPGLGLRLIYFSYDVKMKEKGDIPEGYSVSREKKERFSLILESASTNQTSMYLCASSFKGNTEAFFGQGTRLTVV.

The chain uses TRBV9 and TRBJ2-7; possibly TRBD2 for D (6 bases). Germline V CDR1 and CDR2: SGDLS, YYNGEE. Trimming took 4 bases from V and 3 from J, leaving 11 bases between them. The CDR3 totals 13 residues. The DNA for the CDR3 is TGTGCCAGCAGCCCTTCCGGGAGCTACGAGCAGTACTTC. Translating gives CASSPSGSYEQYF.

The V and J genes are TRBV2 and TRBJ1-2; unclear D gene. Germline CDR1 reads SNHLY; CDR2 reads FYNNEI. This CDR3 has 14 residues. V was shortened by 6 bases and J by 5 bases, with 16 bases between the two germline ends. The CDR3 region is CASSQPEPRYGYTF. In DNA, the CDR3 is TGTGCCAGCAGCCAGCCAGAGCCTCGTTATGGCTACACCTTC.

This clone was observed a handful of times. This sequence joins TRBV28 and TRBJ1-1; TRBD1 aligns across 10 bases. Germline V CDR1 and CDR2: MDHEN, SYDVKM. There are 16 residues in the CDR3. The V segment lost 3 bases and the J segment 6 bases; nucleotides outside the gene matches: 10. DNA of the CDR3: TGTGCCAGCAGTTTGACAGGGGGCGGTGTCGGGGCTGAAGCTTTCTTT. Protein sequence: CASSLTGGGVGAEAFF.

The chain joins TRBV18 to TRBJ1-6; no definite D call. This CDR3 is 16 amino acids long. Germline V gene data show CDR1 as KGHSH and CDR2 as LQKENI. V was shortened by 3 bases and J by 6 bases, with 15 bases between the two germline ends. DNA of the CDR3: TGTGCCAGCTCACCGAGTGGGTATGGATCTAATTCACCCCTCCACTTT. Translated, it gives CASSPSGYGSNSPLHF.

The rearrangement links TRBV6-1 to TRBJ1-6; 8 bases map to TRBD1. CDR1 and CDR2 (germline): MNHNS, SASEGT. V was clipped by 6 bases and J by 10 bases; unmatched bases: 11. The CDR3 spans 15 residues. In DNA, the CDR3 is TGTGCCAGCAGAAGTTTGGACAGGACAGGGTCACCCCTCCACTTT. This sequence encodes CASRSLDRTGSPLHF.

The chain combines TRBV11-2 with TRBJ2-7; no reliable D call. The CDR3 totals 14 residues. V dropped 0 bases and J dropped 1 base, with 7 bases sitting between them. Looked up from germline, CDR1 is SGHAT and CDR2 is FQNNGV. CDR3 residues: CASSLETVSYEQYF. The CDR3 region has the DNA TGTGCCAGCAGCTTAGAGACGGTGTCCTACGAGCAGTACTTC.

The chain carries TRBV5-6 and TRBJ2-7, with a possible D match to TRBD1 (6 bases). V was cut by 4 bases and J by 2 bases, with 19 bases left in between. CDR1 is SGHDT and CDR2 is YYEEEE in the germline V gene. The CDR3 has 16 residues. The CDR3: CASSRDTRRSPYEQYF. CDR3 sequence (DNA): TGTGCCAGCAGCCGGGACACCCGGAGGAGCCCCTACGAGCAGTACTTC. Complete variable domain (other parts from reference TRBV5-6 and TRBJ2-7): DAGVTQSPTHLIKTRGQQVTLRCSPKSGHDTVSWYQQALGQGPQFIFQYYEEEERQRGNFPDRFSGHQFPNYSSELNVNALLLGDSALYLCASSRDTRRSPYEQYFGPGTRLTVT.

This chain links TRBV4-1 with TRBJ2-7, with 9 bases aligning to TRBD1. Germline CDR1 MGHRA, CDR2 YSYEKL. CDR3 size: 14 residues. V was clipped by 4 bases and J by 5 bases; unmatched bases: 6. CDR3 amino acids: CASSPTRTGDEQYF. CDR3 DNA: TGCGCCAGCAGCCCAACCAGGACAGGGGACGAGCAGTACTTC.

The CDR3 DNA reads TGTGCCAGCAGCCCCCTCGACGTGAATCCCTACGAGCAGTACTTC. Translation gives CASSPLDVNPYEQYF. The J gene is TRBJ2-5, the V gene TRBV9; D remains unclear. The DNA end is a closer match to TRBJ2-7, so the J assignment may be wrong. The germline V gene has CDR1 SGDLS and CDR2 YYNGEE. The CDR3 length is 15 residues.

This clone has more than one count but fewer than ten. Different DNA sequences within this sample yield the same CDR3. V and J are TRBV2 and TRBJ1-5; unclear D gene. V lost 2 bases to trimming and J lost 6 bases, with 5 bases between them. Germline values: CDR1 SNHLY, CDR2 FYNNEI. The CDR3 runs to 12 residues. The DNA of the CDR3 is TGTGCCAGCAGTGAACAGCTTCAGCCCCAGCATTTT. This translates into CASSEQLQPQHF.

The chain couples TRBV6-1 to TRBJ2-2; D uncertain. The V gene lost 4 bases and the J gene lost 7 bases, with 13 bases spanning the gap. Per the germline V gene, CDR1 is MNHNS and CDR2 is SASEGT. The length of the CDR3 is 14 residues. CDR3 nucleotides: TGTGCCAGCAGTGTTGACTCCTCCGGCGGGGAGCTGTTTTTT. It encodes CASSVDSSGGELFF.

This chain links TRBV20-1 with TRBJ2-7; D might be TRBD1 (5 bases). Germline V gene sequence: CDR1 DFQATT, CDR2 SNEGSKA (reference sequence). Trimming left V 5 bases short and J 5 bases short, with 10 bases between. This CDR3 has 11 amino acids. CDR3 sequence: CSAAQGNEQYF. DNA of the CDR3: TGCAGTGCTGCTCAGGGAAACGAGCAGTACTTC.

Only a few counts were recorded for this clone. This chain connects TRBV5-1 to TRBJ1-2; D uncertain. V was clipped by 4 bases and J by 4 bases, with 14 bases between them. The CDR3 covers 14 residues. Germline CDR1 SGHRS, CDR2 YFSETQ. The CDR3 spells CASSPEGLFYGYTF. The DNA of the CDR3 is TGCGCCAGCAGCCCCGAGGGCCTTTTCTATGGCTACACCTTC. The complete variable domain, with remaining parts taken from reference TRBV5-1 and TRBJ1-2, reads KAGVTQTPRYLIKTRGQQVTLSCSPISGHRSVSWYQQTPGQGLQFLFEYFSETQRNKGNFPGRFSGRQFSNSRSEMNVSTLELGDSALYLCASSPEGLFYGYTFGSGTRLTVV.

CDR3 nucleotides: TGTGCCAGCCGAGGGGGGGTGGGCAATGAGCAGTTCTTC. Its translation is CASRGGVGNEQFF. The V and J genes are TRBV19 and TRBJ2-1; TRBD2 is a possible D gene (7 bases). The CDR3 loop spans 13 amino acids. Trimming took off 9 bases at V and 6 bases at J, with 15 bases between the two ends. From germline, CDR1 is LNHDA and CDR2 SQIVND (reference sequence).

J is TRBJ2-7 and V is TRBV5-1, with 9 positions matching TRBD2. This CDR3 has 17 amino acids. The germline V gene has CDR1 SGHRS and CDR2 YFSETQ. V lost 4 bases to trimming and J lost 0 bases; unmatched junction nucleotides: 11. As DNA, the CDR3 is TGCGCCAGCAGCCCACTCCCGCGGACTAGCGACTCCTACGAGCAGTACTTC. It encodes CASSPLPRTSDSYEQYF. Based on the CDR3 plus reference TRBV5-1 and TRBJ2-7, the full variable domain is KAGVTQTPRYLIKTRGQQVTLSCSPISGHRSVSWYQQTPGQGLQFLFEYFSETQRNKGNFPGRFSGRQFSNSRSEMNVSTLELGDSALYLCASSPLPRTSDSYEQYFGPGTRLTVT.

The J gene is TRBJ2-2, the V gene TRBV23-1; D gene uncertain. TRBV23-1 is noted as an ORF with a role that remains uncertain. This CDR3 is built from 17 residues. Trimming pared 0 bases from V and 0 bases from J, leaving 11 bases between. The CDR3 sequence is CASSQSRGNANTGELFF. The CDR3 DNA is TGCGCCAGCAGTCAATCTCGCGGAAACGCGAACACCGGGGAGCTGTTTTTT.

The rearrangement links TRBV13 to TRBJ1-1; 8 bases agree with TRBD1. The CDR3 extends over 15 amino acids. After removal of 3 bases from V and 3 bases from J, the junction contained 6 bases not matched to a gene. Per the germline V gene, CDR1 is PRHDT and CDR2 is FYEKMQ (reference sequence). The CDR3 DNA reads as TGTGCCAGCAGCTTTACAGGGGGTATGGACACTGAAGCTTTCTTT. Protein sequence: CASSFTGGMDTEAFF.

The gene calls are TRBV6-6 and TRBJ1-1, with D possibly matching TRBD1 (5 bases). Trimming cost V 6 bases and J 4 bases, with 12 bases left between them. Germline CDR1 is MNHNY and CDR2 is SVGAGI (reference sequence). The CDR3 is made up of 13 amino acids. The CDR3 sequence: CASRPGQGTEAFF. DNA for the CDR3: TGTGCCAGCAGACCCGGGCAGGGCACTGAAGCTTTCTTT.

CDR3 coding DNA: TGTGCCTGGAGTTCGGGACTAGCGGGAGGGGGTGGAGATACGCAGTATTTT. Protein product: CAWSSGLAGGGGDTQYF. The genes are TRBV30 and TRBJ2-3, with 16 bases matching TRBD2. Trimming at V came to 2 bases and at J to 5 bases, leaving 7 bases not matched to a gene. The CDR3 length is 17 residues. The V gene's germline CDR1 is GTSNPN and CDR2 SVGIG (reference sequence).

The table lists this clone with a count of one. This chain uses TRBV28 with TRBJ1-1, with 7 bases aligning to TRBD1. Germline CDR1 and CDR2: MDHEN and SYDVKM. This CDR3 spans 14 amino acids. The junction had 3 bases not matched to a gene; V was cut back by 2 bases and J by 3 bases. The CDR3 bases are TGTGCCAGCAGTTTAGTAGGGGGCGACACTGAAGCTTTCTTT. Protein: CASSLVGGDTEAFF. Based on the CDR3 plus reference TRBV28 and TRBJ1-1, the full variable domain is DVKVTQSSRYLVKRTGEKVFLECVQDMDHENMFWYRQDPGLGLRLIYFSYDVKMKEKGDIPEGYSVSREKKERFSLILESASTNQTSMYLCASSLVGGDTEAFFGQGTRLTVV.

The chain recombines TRBV27 with TRBJ2-7; D is possibly TRBD1 (6 bases). V was trimmed by 6 bases and J by 5 bases, leaving 11 bases between them. CDR1 is MNHEY, CDR2 SMNVEV, per germline (reference sequence). The CDR3 has 12 residues. The CDR3 DNA reads as TGTGCCAGCAGCAGGGGATGGGACGAGCAGTACTTC. Its protein product is CASSRGWDEQYF.

The chain is built from TRBV7-9 and TRBJ2-1, with no clear D. V was shortened by 5 bases and J by 4 bases, with 15 bases between the two germline ends. Germline V gene lookup returns CDR1 SEHNR and CDR2 FQNEAQ (reference sequence). This CDR3 spans 15 amino acids. CDR3 loop: CASSTAQKKYNEQFF. CDR3 in DNA: TGTGCCAGCAGCACCGCTCAAAAAAAGTACAATGAGCAGTTCTTC.

This rearrangement joins TRBV19 to TRBJ2-4; TRBD1 agrees at 8 bases. CDR1 is LNHDA, CDR2 SQIVND, per germline (reference sequence). This CDR3 is 15 amino acids long. With V trimmed by 2 bases and J by 3 bases, 3 bases remained unmatched. The CDR3 reads CASSIPGTGKNIQYF. For the CDR3, the DNA is TGTGCCAGTAGTATACCCGGGACAGGCAAAAACATTCAGTACTTC. Supplemented by reference TRBV19 and TRBJ2-4, the full variable domain reads DGGITQSPKYLFRKEGQNVTLSCEQNLNHDAMYWYRQDPGQGLRLIYYSQIVNDFQKGDIAEGYSVSREKKESFPLTVTSAQKNPTAFYLCASSIPGTGKNIQYFGAGTRLSVL.

The rearrangement uses TRBV6-1 and TRBJ1-1; 9 bases match TRBD1. Trimming took 2 bases from V and 3 from J; bases not matched to a gene: 4. There are 15 residues in the CDR3. The germline CDR1 and CDR2 sequences are MNHNS and SASEGT. The CDR3 DNA sequence: TGTGCCAGCAGTGAACAAGGACAGGGGTACACTGAAGCTTTCTTT. Encoded protein: CASSEQGQGYTEAFF.

The chain recombines TRBV13 with TRBJ1-2, with 12 bases fitting TRBD1. CDR3 length: 16 residues. The ends lost 5 bases at V and 4 bases at J; junction bases unmatched: 8. Germline V gene sequence: CDR1 PRHDT, CDR2 FYEKMQ (reference sequence). For the CDR3, the DNA is TGTGCCAGCAGCGCCTATGGGACAGGGGGCGGCTATGGCTACACCTTC. This translates into CASSAYGTGGGYGYTF.

Points on this clone: An end of the junction differs from the germline gene, which may be a read error. V and J are TRBV7-7 and TRBJ2-5; 7 nucleotides line up with TRBD2. This CDR3 comprises 15 residues. Per the germline V gene, CDR1 is SSHAT and CDR2 is FNYEAQ (reference sequence). CDR3 protein: CASSLNAYGGETQYF. The CDR3 DNA reads as TGTGCTAGCAGCTTAAACGCCTACGGGGGGGAGACCCAGTACTTC. Full variable domain (missing parts from reference TRBV7-7 and TRBJ2-5): GAGVSQSPRYKVTKRGQDVTLRCDPISSHATLYWYQQALGQGPEFLTYFNYEAQPDKSGLPSDRFSAERPEGSISTLTIQRTEQRDSAMYRCASSLNAYGGETQYFGPGTRLLVL.

This chain joins TRBV6-4 and TRBJ1-4; D is perhaps TRBD1 (5 bases). This CDR3 has 13 residues. Trimming took 6 bases from V and 8 from J, leaving 13 bases between them. Germline CDR1 and CDR2: MRHNA and SNTAGT. This chain's CDR3 is CASSRENGEKLFF. The CDR3 DNA follows: TGTGCCAGCAGCAGGGAAAACGGAGAAAAACTGTTTTTT.

Notes on this clone: The sample carries other DNA sequences with the same CDR3. This chain connects TRBV19 to TRBJ2-1; 13 positions match TRBD2. The CDR3 loop spans 15 amino acids. Germline V gene sequence: CDR1 LNHDA, CDR2 SQIVND (reference sequence). Trimming removed 3 bases from V and 6 bases from J; junction bases left unmatched: 2. The DNA of the CDR3 is TGTGCCAGTAGTATCCGACTAGCGGGAGGCAATGAGCAGTTCTTC. It translates to CASSIRLAGGNEQFF.

There are a few counts of this clone. The chain uses TRBV6-5 and TRBJ2-3; 14 bases agree with TRBD2. Unmatched junction bases numbered 3, after V lost 6 bases and J lost 4 bases. The CDR3 sequence is 15 residues long. Germline values: CDR1 MNHEY, CDR2 SVGAGI. The CDR3 sequence: CASRETSGRADTQYF. The CDR3 DNA reads as TGTGCCAGCAGGGAGACTAGCGGGAGGGCAGATACGCAGTATTTT.

The chain joins TRBV27 to TRBJ2-3; TRBD1 aligns across 8 bases. The V gene's germline CDR1 is MNHEY and CDR2 SMNVEV (reference sequence). The CDR3 runs 18 residues. With 5 bases clipped from V and 0 bases from J, the junction kept 13 bases outside the gene matches. The CDR3 loop reads CASSRTGLISLSTDTQYF. Here the CDR3 DNA reads TGTGCCAGCAGTCGGACAGGGCTGATTTCTCTTAGCACAGATACGCAGTATTTT.